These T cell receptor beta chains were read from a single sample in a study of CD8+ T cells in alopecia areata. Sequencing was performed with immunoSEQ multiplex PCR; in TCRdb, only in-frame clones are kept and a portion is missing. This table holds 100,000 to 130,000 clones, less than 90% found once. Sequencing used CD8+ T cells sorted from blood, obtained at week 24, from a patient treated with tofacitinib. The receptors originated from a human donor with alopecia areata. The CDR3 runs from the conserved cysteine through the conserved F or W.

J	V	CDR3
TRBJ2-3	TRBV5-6	CASSSETGGRADTQYF
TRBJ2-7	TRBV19	CASSVGDRVIDEQYF
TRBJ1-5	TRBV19	CASSSGTFEGYQPQHF
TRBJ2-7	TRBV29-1	CSVERLREGSYEQYF
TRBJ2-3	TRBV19	CASSIAADTQYF
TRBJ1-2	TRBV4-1	CASSQVSVDRGTYGYTF
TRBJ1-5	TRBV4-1	CASSRRQGQNQPQHF
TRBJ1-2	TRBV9	CASSVGGGDYGYTF
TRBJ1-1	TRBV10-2	CASSESMEGNTEAFF
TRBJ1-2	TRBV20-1	CSAWTGYGYTF
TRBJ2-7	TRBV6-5	CASRVSGGWVYEQYF
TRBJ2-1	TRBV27	CASSLGGYNEQFF
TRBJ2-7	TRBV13	CASSSRGRLEQYF
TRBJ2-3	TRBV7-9	CASSFLPPSENTDTQYF
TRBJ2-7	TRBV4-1	CASSPGSGTYEQYF
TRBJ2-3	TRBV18	CASSPPGGTDTQYF
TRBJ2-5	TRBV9	CASSVEGQAQETQYF
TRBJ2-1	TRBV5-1	CASSFRWQGAVNEQFF
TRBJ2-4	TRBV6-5	CASSYGGDIQYF
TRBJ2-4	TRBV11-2	CASSLGGSGLAKNIQYF
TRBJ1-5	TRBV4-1	CASSRGHNQPQHF
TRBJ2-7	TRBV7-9	CASSPTGYEQYF